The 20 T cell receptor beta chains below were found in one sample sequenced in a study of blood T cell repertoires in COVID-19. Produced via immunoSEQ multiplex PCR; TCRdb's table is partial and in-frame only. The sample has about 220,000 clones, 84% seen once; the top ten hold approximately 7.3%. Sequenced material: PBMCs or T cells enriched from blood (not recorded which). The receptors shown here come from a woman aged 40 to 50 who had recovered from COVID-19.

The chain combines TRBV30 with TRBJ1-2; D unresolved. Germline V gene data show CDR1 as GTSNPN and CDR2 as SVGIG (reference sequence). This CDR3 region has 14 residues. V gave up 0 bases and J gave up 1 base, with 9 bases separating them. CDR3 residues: CAWSVSVGNYGYTF. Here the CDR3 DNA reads TGTGCCTGGAGTGTAAGCGTCGGTAACTATGGCTACACCTTC.

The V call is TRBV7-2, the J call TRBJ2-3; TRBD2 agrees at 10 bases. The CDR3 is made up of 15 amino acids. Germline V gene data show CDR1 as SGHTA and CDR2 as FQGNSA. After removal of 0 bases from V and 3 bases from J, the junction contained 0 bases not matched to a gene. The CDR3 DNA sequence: TGTGCCAGCAGCTTAGCGGGACTAGCGACAGATACGCAGTATTTT. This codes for CASSLAGLATDTQYF.

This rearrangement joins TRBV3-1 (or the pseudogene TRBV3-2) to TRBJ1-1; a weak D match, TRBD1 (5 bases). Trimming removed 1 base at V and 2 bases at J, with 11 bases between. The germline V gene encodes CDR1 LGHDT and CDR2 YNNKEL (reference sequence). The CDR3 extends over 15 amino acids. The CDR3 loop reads CASSQVWGVNTEAFF. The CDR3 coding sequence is TGTGCCAGCAGCCAAGTCTGGGGGGTCAACACTGAAGCTTTCTTT.

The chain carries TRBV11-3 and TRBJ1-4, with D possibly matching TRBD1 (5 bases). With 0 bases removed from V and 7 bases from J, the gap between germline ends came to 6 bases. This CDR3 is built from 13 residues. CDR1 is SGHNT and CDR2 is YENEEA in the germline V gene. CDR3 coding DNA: TGTGCCAGCAGCTTAGATGGGGCTGAAAAACTGTTTTTT. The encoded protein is CASSLDGAEKLFF. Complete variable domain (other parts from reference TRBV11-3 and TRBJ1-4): EAGVVQSPRYKIIEKKQPVAFWCNPISGHNTLYWYLQNLGQGPELLIRYENEEAVDDSQLPKDRFSAERLKGVDSTLKIQPAELGDSAVYLCASSLDGAEKLFFGSGTQLSVL.

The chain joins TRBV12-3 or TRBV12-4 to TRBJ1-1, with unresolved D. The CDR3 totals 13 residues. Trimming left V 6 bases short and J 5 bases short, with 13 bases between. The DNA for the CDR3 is TGTGCCAGCAGCCCCGGTCGTCGGACTGAAGCTTTCTTT. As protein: CASSPGRRTEAFF.

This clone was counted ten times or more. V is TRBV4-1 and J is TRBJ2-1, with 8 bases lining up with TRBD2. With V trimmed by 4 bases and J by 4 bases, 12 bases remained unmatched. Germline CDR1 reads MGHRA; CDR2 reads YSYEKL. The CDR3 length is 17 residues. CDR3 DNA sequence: TGCGCCAGCAGCCCCCTTCGAGTAGCGGGAAGATACAATGAGCAGTTCTTC. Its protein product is CASSPLRVAGRYNEQFF.

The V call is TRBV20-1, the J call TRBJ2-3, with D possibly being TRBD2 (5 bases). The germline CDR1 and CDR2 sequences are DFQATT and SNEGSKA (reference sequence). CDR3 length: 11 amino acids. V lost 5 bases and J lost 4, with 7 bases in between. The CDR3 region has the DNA TGCAGTGCTCGAGCGGCAGATACGCAGTATTTT. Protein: CSARAADTQYF.

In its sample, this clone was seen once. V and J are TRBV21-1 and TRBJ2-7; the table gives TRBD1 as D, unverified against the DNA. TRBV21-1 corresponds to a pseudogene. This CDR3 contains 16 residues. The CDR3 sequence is CASSKGQGLGTYEQYF. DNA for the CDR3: TGTGCCAGCAGCAAAGGGCAGGGGTTAGGGACCTACGAGCAGTACTTC.

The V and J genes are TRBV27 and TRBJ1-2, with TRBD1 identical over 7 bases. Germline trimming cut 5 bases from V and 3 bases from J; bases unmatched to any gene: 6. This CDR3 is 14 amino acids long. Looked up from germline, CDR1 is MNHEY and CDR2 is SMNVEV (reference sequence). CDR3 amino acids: CASSAGGPDYGYTF. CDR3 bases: TGTGCCAGCAGTGCAGGGGGTCCGGACTATGGCTACACCTTC.

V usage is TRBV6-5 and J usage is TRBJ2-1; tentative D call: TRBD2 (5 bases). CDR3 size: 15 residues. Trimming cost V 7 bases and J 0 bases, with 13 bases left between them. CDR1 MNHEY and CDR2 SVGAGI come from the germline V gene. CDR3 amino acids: CASILKDYSYNEQFF. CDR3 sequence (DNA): TGTGCCAGCATTCTAAAAGACTACTCCTACAATGAGCAGTTCTTC.

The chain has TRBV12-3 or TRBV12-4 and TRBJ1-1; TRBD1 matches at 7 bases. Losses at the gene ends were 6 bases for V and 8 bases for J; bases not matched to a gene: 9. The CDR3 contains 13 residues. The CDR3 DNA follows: TGTGCCAGCAGCCCACCAGGGGGTTTGGAAGCTTTCTTT. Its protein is CASSPPGGLEAFF.

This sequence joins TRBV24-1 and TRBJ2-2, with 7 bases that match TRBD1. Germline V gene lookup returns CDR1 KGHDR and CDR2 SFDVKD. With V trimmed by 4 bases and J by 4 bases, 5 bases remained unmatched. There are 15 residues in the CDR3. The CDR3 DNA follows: TGTGCCACCAGTGACGACAGGGTGGGCACCGGGGAGCTGTTTTTT. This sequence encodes CATSDDRVGTGELFF.

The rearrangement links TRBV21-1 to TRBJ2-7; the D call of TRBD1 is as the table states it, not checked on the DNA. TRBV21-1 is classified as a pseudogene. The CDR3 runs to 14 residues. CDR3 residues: CASSIDRGLYEQYF. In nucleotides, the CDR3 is TGTGCCAGCAGCATAGACAGGGGGCTCTACGAGCAGTACTTC.

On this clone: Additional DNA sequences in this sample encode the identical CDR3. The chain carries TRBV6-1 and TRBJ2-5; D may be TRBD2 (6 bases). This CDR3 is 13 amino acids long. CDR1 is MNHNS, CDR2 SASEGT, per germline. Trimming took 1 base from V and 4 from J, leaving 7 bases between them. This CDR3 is CASSEGGGETQYF. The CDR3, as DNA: TGTGCCAGCAGTGAAGGGGGAGGAGAGACCCAGTACTTC.

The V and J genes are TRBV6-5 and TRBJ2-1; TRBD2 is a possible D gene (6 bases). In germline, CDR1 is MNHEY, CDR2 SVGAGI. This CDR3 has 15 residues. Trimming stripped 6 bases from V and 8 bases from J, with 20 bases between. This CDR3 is CASRSLWRELYEQFF. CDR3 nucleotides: TGTGCCAGCAGAAGTCTCTGGCGGGAATTGTATGAGCAGTTCTTC.

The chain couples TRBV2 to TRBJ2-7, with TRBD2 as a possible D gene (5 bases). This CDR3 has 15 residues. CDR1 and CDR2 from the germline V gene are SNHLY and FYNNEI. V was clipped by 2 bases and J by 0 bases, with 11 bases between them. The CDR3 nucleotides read TGTGCCAGCAGTGAATCGACCGGGGTCTCCTACGAGCAGTACTTC. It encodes CASSESTGVSYEQYF.

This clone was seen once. The CDR3 region is CASSQDPPGGYYNEQFF. The CDR3 nucleotides are TGCGCCAGCAGCCAAGATCCCCCGGGGGGGTACTACAATGAGCAGTTCTTC. The chain couples TRBV4-3 to TRBJ2-1; 8 nucleotides line up with TRBD2. The V and J ends lost 0 bases and 3 bases, in that order; junction bases with no gene match: 7. Per germline, CDR1 LGHNA and CDR2 YSLEER. The CDR3 has 17 residues.

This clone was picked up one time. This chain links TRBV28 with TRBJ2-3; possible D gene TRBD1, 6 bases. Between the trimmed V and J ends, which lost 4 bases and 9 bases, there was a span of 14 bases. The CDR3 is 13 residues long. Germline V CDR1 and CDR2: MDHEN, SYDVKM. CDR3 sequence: CASSSTGRRTQYF. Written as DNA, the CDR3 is TGTGCCAGCAGTTCGACAGGAAGAAGGACGCAGTATTTT.

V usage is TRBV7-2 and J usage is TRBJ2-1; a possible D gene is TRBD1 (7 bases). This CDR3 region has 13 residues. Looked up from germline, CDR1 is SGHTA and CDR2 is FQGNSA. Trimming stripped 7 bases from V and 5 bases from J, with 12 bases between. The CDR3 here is CASKGRGDNEQFF. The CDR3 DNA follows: TGTGCCAGCAAGGGCAGGGGGGACAATGAGCAGTTCTTC.

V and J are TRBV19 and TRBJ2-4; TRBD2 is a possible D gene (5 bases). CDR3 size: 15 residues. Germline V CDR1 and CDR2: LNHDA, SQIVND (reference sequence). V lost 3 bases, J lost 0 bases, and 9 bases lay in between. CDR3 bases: TGTGCCAGTAGTATCCCCGGGGTAGCCAAAAACATTCAGTACTTC. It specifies CASSIPGVAKNIQYF.